One and the same sample provided the 23 T cell receptor beta chains below, sequenced in a study of PD-L1 blockade in urothelial cancer. Time point indicated: pretreatment peripheral blood. Data came from immunoSEQ multiplex PCR; TCRdb stores just in-frame clones and leaves some out. The table records tens of thousands of clones, more than 65% of them present only once. The input for sequencing was PBMCs, taken around atezolizumab (anti-PD-L1) treatment. The receptors shown here come from a man aged 65-85 years with urothelial cancer.

The chain is built from TRBV15 and TRBJ1-5; weak D call: TRBD1 (6 bases). V shed 0 bases and J shed 7 bases, with 19 bases lying between them. Per the germline V gene, CDR1 is LNHNV and CDR2 is YYDKDF (reference sequence). The CDR3 has 17 amino acids. The CDR3 DNA sequence: TGTGCCACCAGCAGAGATAGGCAGGGGCCCAATGGCCAGCCCCAGCATTTT. Protein product: CATSRDRQGPNGQPQHF.

This sequence joins TRBV5-6 and TRBJ1-2; TRBD1 aligns across 10 bases. The CDR3 is 14 residues long. Germline-derived CDR1 and CDR2 are SGHDT and YYEEEE. The junction had 5 bases not matched to a gene; V was cut back by 4 bases and J by 5 bases. For the CDR3, the DNA is TGTGCCAGCAGCCCGGGACAGGGGCCGTATGGCTACACCTTC. This encodes CASSPGQGPYGYTF.

The V gene is TRBV25-1, the J gene TRBJ2-7; possible D gene TRBD2, 5 bases. The CDR3 is 15 amino acids. CDR1 and CDR2 from the germline V gene are MGHDK and SYGVNS. V lost 8 bases, J lost 2 bases, and 19 bases lay in between. CDR3 bases: TGTGCCAGCCAAGATCCCGGAACTAGTCCCTACGAGCAGTACTTC. Translation: CASQDPGTSPYEQYF.

V usage is TRBV2 and J usage is TRBJ2-7, with 8 bases matching TRBD1. With 3 bases clipped from V and 3 bases from J, the junction kept 7 bases outside the gene matches. The CDR3 extends over 15 amino acids. Germline V gives CDR1 SNHLY, CDR2 FYNNEI. The CDR3 DNA is TGTGCCAGCAGTGATTGGGACAGGCCCAACTACGAGCAGTACTTC. Encoded protein: CASSDWDRPNYEQYF.

The rearrangement uses TRBV28 and TRBJ2-7; the match to TRBD2 covers 13 bases. J was trimmed by 0 bases and V by 2 bases; bases with no gene match: 13. The CDR3 is 20 residues long. CDR1 MDHEN and CDR2 SYDVKM come from the germline V gene. The CDR3 is CASSLVVARGLAGISYEQYF. As DNA, the CDR3 is TGTGCCAGCAGTTTAGTGGTGGCGAGGGGACTAGCGGGGATCTCCTACGAGCAGTACTTC.

This chain links TRBV7-2 with TRBJ1-2, with 8 bases lining up with TRBD1. The length of the CDR3 is 14 residues. J gave up 0 bases and V 7 bases, and 4 bases lay outside the gene matches. Germline CDR1 is SGHTA and CDR2 is FQGNSA. CDR3 region: CASTGQGANYGYTF. The CDR3 DNA sequence: TGTGCCAGCACTGGACAGGGAGCTAACTATGGCTACACCTTC.

The rearrangement uses TRBV6-1 and TRBJ2-2; no clear D. This CDR3 has 11 residues. V lost 10 bases and J lost 8, with 11 bases in between. Germline loops: CDR1 MNHNS, CDR2 SASEGT. The CDR3 DNA sequence: TGTGCCACTGCTGTCAGGGGGGAGCTGTTTTTT. Protein sequence: CATAVRGELFF.

The chain links TRBV9 to TRBJ2-3; D is ambiguous. Germline loops: CDR1 SGDLS, CDR2 YYNGEE. V was pared by 2 bases and J by 0 bases, with 7 bases between. This CDR3 spans 14 amino acids. The CDR3 region is CASSVSSSTDTQYF. DNA of the CDR3: TGTGCCAGCAGCGTGAGTTCTAGCACAGATACGCAGTATTTT.

The chain is built from TRBV6-1 and TRBJ2-5; 9 bases line up with TRBD1. The germline V gene encodes CDR1 MNHNS and CDR2 SASEGT. This CDR3 is 15 amino acids long. Germline trimming cut 4 bases from V and 2 bases from J; bases unmatched to any gene: 5. The DNA for the CDR3 is TGTGCCAGCAGTGGCAGGGACAGGGTGCAAGAGACCCAGTACTTC. Amino acids: CASSGRDRVQETQYF.

This clone was seen a single time. The chain has TRBV29-1 and TRBJ2-3; tentative D call: TRBD1 (5 bases). Germline CDR1 and CDR2: SQVTM and ANQGSEA. The CDR3 has 14 residues. V was pared by 3 bases and J by 3 bases, with 13 bases between. CDR3 loop: CSVDKQGGTDTQYF. The CDR3 DNA reads TGCAGCGTTGACAAGCAGGGTGGAACAGATACGCAGTATTTT.

The chain uses TRBV2 and TRBJ2-3, with D unclear. V gave up 0 bases and J gave up 3 bases, with 7 bases separating them. The CDR3 has 14 residues. CDR1 and CDR2 (germline): SNHLY, FYNNEI. CDR3 bases: TGTGCCAGCAGTGAAGCGTCCAGGACAGATACGCAGTATTTT. Amino acids: CASSEASRTDTQYF.

V and J are TRBV28 and TRBJ2-2; 7 bases map to TRBD2. Trimming cost V 5 bases and J 8 bases; bases outside gene matches: 5. Germline lookup yields CDR1 MDHEN and CDR2 SYDVKM. The CDR3 loop spans 13 amino acids. As DNA, the CDR3 is TGTGCCAGCAGTCAGGGAGGGGTAGGGGAGCTGTTTTTT. Residues: CASSQGGVGELFF.

A few counts support this clone. The chain combines TRBV7-9 with TRBJ2-7, with 9 positions matching TRBD1. Trimming cost V 4 bases and J 4 bases; bases outside gene matches: 5. Per germline, CDR1 SEHNR and CDR2 FQNEAQ (reference sequence). CDR3 size: 14 residues. CDR3 DNA: TGTGCCAGCAGCTCGGGGACAGGGCCGTACGAGCAGTACTTC. Encoded protein: CASSSGTGPYEQYF.

The genes are TRBV9 and TRBJ2-1; TRBD2 is a possible D gene (6 bases). Germline CDR1 reads SGDLS; CDR2 reads YYNGEE. Trimming took off 0 bases at V and 5 bases at J, with 15 bases between the two ends. The length of the CDR3 is 16 residues. CDR3 amino acids: CASSVVSGVEHNEQFF. In DNA form, the CDR3 reads TGTGCCAGCAGCGTAGTGTCGGGAGTAGAACACAATGAGCAGTTCTTC.

This chain connects TRBV5-5 to TRBJ1-1, with 8 positions matching TRBD1. Trimming took 4 bases from V and 6 from J; bases not matched to a gene: 2. CDR3 length: 12 amino acids. Germline values: CDR1 SGHKS, CDR2 YYEKEE (reference sequence). The CDR3 spells CASSGQGSEAFF. DNA for the CDR3: TGTGCCAGCAGCGGACAGGGCTCTGAAGCTTTCTTT.

This clone was detected once. The chain recombines TRBV5-4 with TRBJ1-1; 7 positions agree with TRBD1. J was trimmed by 0 bases and V by 4 bases; bases with no gene match: 9. This CDR3 contains 16 residues. The germline CDR1 and CDR2 sequences are SGHNT and YYREEE (reference sequence). CDR3 region: CASSRQGYVMNTEAFF. Here the CDR3 DNA reads TGTGCCAGCAGCCGACAGGGTTATGTAATGAACACTGAAGCTTTCTTT. The whole variable domain, filled in from reference TRBV5-4 and TRBJ1-1, reads ETGVTQSPTHLIKTRGQQVTLRCSSQSGHNTVSWYQQALGQGPQFIFQYYREEENGRGNFPPRFSGLQFPNYSSELNVNALELDDSALYLCASSRQGYVMNTEAFFGQGTRLTVV.

This clone was seen a single time. The V gene is TRBV7-6, the J gene TRBJ2-3; tentative D call: TRBD1 (5 bases). Germline V gives CDR1 SGHVS, CDR2 FNYEAQ. This CDR3 has 16 residues. The V gene lost 1 base and the J gene lost 2 bases, with 13 bases spanning the gap. The CDR3 nucleotides read TGTGCCAGCAGCTTAGGGGGCCAGGGATACACAGATACGCAGTATTTT. This translates into CASSLGGQGYTDTQYF.

The chain employs TRBV28 and TRBJ1-5; 8 bases match TRBD1. The germline gives CDR1 MDHEN, CDR2 SYDVKM. The CDR3 runs 15 residues. J gave up 2 bases and V 6 bases, and 6 bases lay outside the gene matches. The CDR3 protein is CASSRDRGGNQPQHF. CDR3 DNA: TGTGCCAGCAGCCGAGACAGGGGAGGCAATCAGCCCCAGCATTTT.

The genes are TRBV18 and TRBJ2-7, with 7 bases identical to TRBD1. Looked up from germline, CDR1 is KGHSH and CDR2 is LQKENI. The CDR3 sequence is 14 residues long. Losses at the gene ends were 0 bases for V and 5 bases for J; bases not matched to a gene: 4. In DNA, the CDR3 is TGTGCCAGCTCACCACCGATAGGGGGCGACGAGCAGTACTTC. Amino acids: CASSPPIGGDEQYF.

This rearrangement joins TRBV5-5 to TRBJ1-3, with D unresolved. The CDR3 has 16 amino acids. Germline assignment: CDR1 SGHKS and CDR2 YYEKEE (reference sequence). V lost 4 bases and J 0 bases, leaving 14 bases between the germline ends. CDR3 sequence (DNA): TGTGCCAGCAGCCCTACAAGGCAGGTCTCTGGAAACACCATATATTTT. It specifies CASSPTRQVSGNTIYF.

The table lists this clone with a count of one. The chain couples TRBV15 to TRBJ2-7; 10 bases map to TRBD2. Germline assignment: CDR1 LNHNV and CDR2 YYDKDF (reference sequence). Trimming took 3 bases from V and 3 from J; bases not matched to a gene: 8. The CDR3 totals 16 residues. CDR3: CATSSNAIAGGYEQYF. In DNA form, the CDR3 reads TGTGCCACCAGCAGTAACGCGATAGCGGGAGGCTACGAGCAGTACTTC.

The chain combines TRBV5-1 with TRBJ2-7; 8 bases align to TRBD2. Germline V gene data show CDR1 as SGHRS and CDR2 as YFSETQ. The CDR3 length is 15 residues. V gave up 1 base and J gave up 3 bases; unmatched junction bases: 6. DNA for the CDR3: TGCGCCAGCAGCTTGAATACGGGAGGGTTCTACGAGCAGTACTTC. This translates into CASSLNTGGFYEQYF. Complete variable domain (other parts from reference TRBV5-1 and TRBJ2-7): KAGVTQTPRYLIKTRGQQVTLSCSPISGHRSVSWYQQTPGQGLQFLFEYFSETQRNKGNFPGRFSGRQFSNSRSEMNVSTLELGDSALYLCASSLNTGGFYEQYFGPGTRLTVT.

The chain couples TRBV6-6 to TRBJ1-2, with D uncertain. The V gene's germline CDR1 is MNHNY and CDR2 SVGAGI (reference sequence). The CDR3 length is 15 residues. V lost 6 bases to trimming and J lost 1 base, with 15 bases between them. The CDR3 sequence is CASSPAGLFNYGYTF. The CDR3 nucleotides are TGTGCCAGCAGCCCCGCTGGCCTTTTTAACTATGGCTACACCTTC.